The 18 T cell receptor beta chains reported below all come from one sample, sequenced in a study of spatial heterogeneity in lung cancer. TCRdb reprocessed the 5' RACE reads with MiXCR, giving one entry per CDR3 protein. The sample carries 15,000 to 20,000 distinct CDR3 sequences, 20% to 25% recorded once. Time point reported: sample taken at primary tumor resection. No cell sorting; template was whole RNA from tumor, lung tissue or PBMC. The source was PBMCs, collected at surgery. Receptors originate from a female donor with early-stage non-small cell lung cancer.

Only a few counts were recorded for this clonotype. The chain links TRBV7-9 to TRBJ1-3; D not certain. The CDR3 has 14 residues. Germline V gene lookup returns CDR1 SEHNR and CDR2 FQNEAQ (reference sequence). V dropped 0 bases and J dropped 4 bases, with 7 bases sitting between them. CDR3 sequence (DNA): TGTGCCAGCAGCTTAGCCGACCCCGGAAACACCATATATTTT. As protein: CASSLADPGNTIYF.

This clonotype was seen many times. This chain joins TRBV7-9 and TRBJ2-7; TRBD2 aligns across 14 bases. CDR3 size: 19 residues. Per germline, CDR1 SEHNR and CDR2 FQNEAQ (reference sequence). V was pared by 5 bases and J by 0 bases, with 12 bases of the junction left unmatched. CDR3 sequence (DNA): TGTGCCAGCAGCCTGGGGGCTTTCGGGACTAGCGGGAGCTCCTACGAGCAGTACTTC. Its protein product is CASSLGAFGTSGSSYEQYF.

This clonotype was counted many times. The rearrangement uses TRBV29-1 and TRBJ2-1; 10 bases align to TRBD2. Germline lookup yields CDR1 SQVTM and CDR2 ANQGSEA. The CDR3 extends over 15 amino acids. The V segment lost 1 base and the J segment 7 bases; nucleotides outside the gene matches: 7. The CDR3 DNA follows: TGCAGCGTTGAAGGGCTAGCGGGAGTTGTTAATGAGCAGTTCTTC. It codes for CSVEGLAGVVNEQFF.

This clonotype is medium-sized. The chain employs TRBV7-2 and TRBJ2-4; 7 bases are shared with TRBD1. The J segment lost 9 bases and the V segment lost 4 bases, leaving 6 bases of the junction unmatched. The CDR3 consists of 13 residues. From germline, CDR1 is SGHTA and CDR2 FQGNSA. CDR3 coding DNA: TGTGCCAGCAGCTCAGAGTCAGGGGGCATTCAGTACTTC. As protein: CASSSESGGIQYF.

This clonotype is medium-sized by share. The rearrangement uses TRBV5-1 and TRBJ1-1, with a weak D call TRBD1 (5 bases). Deletions cut 1 base from V and 3 bases from J, with 19 bases between. The germline CDR1 and CDR2 sequences are SGHRS and YFSETQ. The CDR3 contains 17 residues. CDR3 region: CASSLRGSVGEDTEAFF. CDR3 coding DNA: TGCGCCAGCAGCTTGAGGGGTTCGGTAGGGGAGGACACTGAAGCTTTCTTT.

This clonotype was detected many times. The chain is built from TRBV7-9 and TRBJ1-1; the D gene is possibly TRBD1 (5 bases). Germline V CDR1 and CDR2: SEHNR, FQNEAQ (reference sequence). V was clipped by 1 base and J by 2 bases, with 11 bases between them. This CDR3 is 15 amino acids long. CDR3 bases: TGTGCCAGCAGCTTAGATGCCAGGGTAAACACTGAAGCTTTCTTT. Translating gives CASSLDARVNTEAFF.

The table lists this clonotype with many counts. The gene calls are TRBV19 and TRBJ1-5, with D possibly being TRBD1 (6 bases). With 7 bases removed from V and 7 bases from J, the gap between germline ends came to 20 bases. This CDR3 comprises 15 residues. Germline CDR1 and CDR2: LNHDA and SQIVND (reference sequence). The CDR3 nucleotides read TGTGCCAGTACCATGCGGAACAGGGATGGGCAGCCCCAGCATTTT. Protein sequence: CASTMRNRDGQPQHF.

This clonotype is a singleton in its sample. J is TRBJ2-1 and V is TRBV2; TRBD2 is a possible D gene (6 bases). V was shortened by 1 base and J by 0 bases, with 7 bases between the two germline ends. The CDR3 is made up of 15 amino acids. Germline lookup yields CDR1 SNHLY and CDR2 FYNNEI. In nucleotides, the CDR3 is TGTGCCAGCAGTGAAGAGCGGGTCTCCTACAATGAGCAGTTCTTC. It codes for CASSEERVSYNEQFF.

This clonotype was counted at least ten times. The J gene is TRBJ2-5, the V gene TRBV5-6; D call uncertain. The CDR3 runs to 12 residues. Trimming took off 1 base at V and 4 bases at J, with 5 bases between the two ends. Germline V lookup: CDR1 SGHDT, CDR2 YYEEEE. The chain's CDR3 is CASSLRRETQYF. The CDR3 DNA reads as TGTGCCAGCAGCTTGAGACGAGAGACCCAGTACTTC.

This sequence joins TRBV7-2 and TRBJ2-2; 9 bases map to TRBD2. CDR1 is SGHTA, CDR2 FQGNSA, per germline. This CDR3 comprises 17 residues. Germline trimming cut 5 bases from V and 4 bases from J; bases unmatched to any gene: 11. The CDR3 sequence: CASSPRGLAQATGELFF. CDR3 nucleotide sequence: TGTGCCAGCAGCCCCCGGGGACTAGCTCAGGCCACCGGGGAGCTGTTTTTT.

The gene calls are TRBV4-2 and TRBJ1-3; 10 positions agree with TRBD1. Germline V CDR1 and CDR2: LGHNA, YNFKEQ. The length of the CDR3 is 17 residues. The trim removed 0 bases at V and 3 bases at J, leaving 5 bases unmatched. CDR3 nucleotides: TGTGCCAGCAGCCAAGAAATAGGACAGGGGGTTGGAAACACCATATATTTT. The encoded protein is CASSQEIGQGVGNTIYF.

The CDR3 spells CASSYGTGDFSPLHF. In DNA form, the CDR3 reads TGTGCCAGCAGTTATGGGACAGGGGATTTTTCACCCCTCCACTTT. The V gene is TRBV6-2 or TRBV6-3, the J gene TRBJ1-6; 10 nucleotides line up with TRBD1. Germline values: CDR1 MNHEY, CDR2 SVGEGT. CDR3 length: 15 residues. V was pared by 3 bases and J by 9 bases, with 5 bases of the junction left unmatched.

This chain links TRBV28 with TRBJ2-2; 7 bases fit TRBD1. There are 15 residues in the CDR3. The germline CDR1 and CDR2 sequences are MDHEN and SYDVKM. V was clipped by 5 bases and J by 0 bases; unmatched bases: 3. The CDR3 sequence: CASSMGQTNTGELFF. The CDR3 DNA reads TGTGCCAGCAGTATGGGACAGACGAACACCGGGGAGCTGTTTTTT.

By share of the sample, this clonotype is medium-sized. The chain combines TRBV11-2 with TRBJ2-1, with D unclear. V gave up 1 base and J gave up 8 bases, with 15 bases separating them. The CDR3 has 15 amino acids. Looked up from germline, CDR1 is SGHAT and CDR2 is FQNNGV. CDR3 protein: CASSLVTQRGHEQFF. The CDR3 bases are TGTGCCAGCAGCTTAGTGACCCAACGCGGCCATGAGCAGTTCTTC.

The sample holds many counts of this clonotype. V is TRBV5-1 and J is TRBJ1-5, with a weak D call TRBD1 (5 bases). The V gene's germline CDR1 is SGHRS and CDR2 YFSETQ. The V gene lost 4 bases and the J gene lost 2 bases, with 13 bases spanning the gap. The CDR3 consists of 15 residues. This CDR3 reads CASSRTGGGNQPQHF. The DNA for the CDR3 is TGCGCCAGCAGCCGGACGGGAGGGGGCAATCAGCCCCAGCATTTT.

This clonotype rates as medium-sized (0.01 to 0.1%). V usage is TRBV28 and J usage is TRBJ2-1, with 8 nucleotides matching TRBD2. V trimming: 5 bases; J trimming: 7 bases; junction bases outside the gene matches: 13. This CDR3 has 16 residues. Germline values: CDR1 MDHEN, CDR2 SYDVKM. CDR3 coding DNA: TGTGCCAGCAGTCCCCCTGGCGGGAGGAAGAAGAATGAGCAGTTCTTC. Protein product: CASSPPGGRKKNEQFF.

This clonotype occurred many times. The CDR3 loop reads CATSDLSQNQPQHF. As DNA, the CDR3 is TGTGCCACCAGTGATTTGAGTCAGAACCAGCCCCAGCATTTT. This chain links TRBV24-1 with TRBJ1-5; D is unclear. CDR1 is KGHDR, CDR2 SFDVKD, per germline. V lost 0 bases to trimming and J lost 7 bases, with 9 bases between them. This CDR3 is built from 14 residues.

This clonotype has just a few counts. The V gene is TRBV7-9, the J gene TRBJ2-1; D might be TRBD2 (7 bases). V was clipped by 2 bases and J by 5 bases, with 22 bases between them. CDR3 length: 18 residues. Germline V gene lookup returns CDR1 SEHNR and CDR2 FQNEAQ (reference sequence). The CDR3 coding sequence is TGTGCCAGCAGCTTACCCCCCCGTCTCGCGGGGGCCAACAATGAGCAGTTCTTC. It encodes CASSLPPRLAGANNEQFF.